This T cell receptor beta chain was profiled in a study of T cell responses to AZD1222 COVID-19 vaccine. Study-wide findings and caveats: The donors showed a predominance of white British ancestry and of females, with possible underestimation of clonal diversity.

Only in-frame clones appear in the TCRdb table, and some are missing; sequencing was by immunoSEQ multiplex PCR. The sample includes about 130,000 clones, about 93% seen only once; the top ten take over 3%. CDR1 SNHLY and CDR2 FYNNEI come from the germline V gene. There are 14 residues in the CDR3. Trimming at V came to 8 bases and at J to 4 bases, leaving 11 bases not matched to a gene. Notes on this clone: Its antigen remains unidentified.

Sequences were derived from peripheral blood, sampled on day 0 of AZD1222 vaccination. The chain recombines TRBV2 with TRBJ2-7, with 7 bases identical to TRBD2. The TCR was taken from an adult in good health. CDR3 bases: TGTGCCAGCTCGGTGTACGGGACTACTTACGAGCAGTACTTC. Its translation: CASSVYGTTYEQYF.